The 32 T cell receptor beta chains listed next were all sequenced from one sample in a study of blood T cell repertoires in COVID-19. Assay: immunoSEQ multiplex PCR; the TCRdb copy retains only in-frame clones and omits some. The sample lists approximately 120,000 clones; roughly 72% were seen once. What was sequenced was peripheral blood. All receptors come from a man in his sixties with acute or convalescent COVID-19.

V usage is TRBV2 and J usage is TRBJ1-5; D ambiguous. V was trimmed by 8 bases and J by 5 bases, leaving 19 bases between them. Looked up from germline, CDR1 is SNHLY and CDR2 is FYNNEI. The CDR3 consists of 15 residues. This CDR3 reads CASGVLGNPDQPQHF. CDR3 DNA: TGTGCCAGCGGGGTTCTCGGGAATCCGGATCAGCCCCAGCATTTT.

The chain uses TRBV2 and TRBJ1-1; unclear D gene. Germline CDR1 and CDR2: SNHLY and FYNNEI. The V and J ends lost 7 bases and 6 bases respectively, with 9 bases between them. This CDR3 spans 11 amino acids. CDR3 sequence (DNA): TGTGCCAGCATATTTTTTTCTGAAGCTTTCTTT. Translating gives CASIFFSEAFF. Supplemented by reference TRBV2 and TRBJ1-1, the full variable domain reads EPEVTQTPSHQVTQMGQEVILRCVPISNHLYFYWYRQILGQKVEFLVSFYNNEISEKSEIFDDQFSVERPDGSNFTLKIRSTKLEDSAMYFCASIFFSEAFFGQGTRLTVV.

CDR3: CASSIDMGQGLTGELFF. DNA for the CDR3: TGTGCCAGTAGTATAGATATGGGACAGGGACTCACCGGGGAGCTGTTTTTT. The chain has TRBV19 and TRBJ2-2; 9 bases line up with TRBD1. The V and J ends lost 0 bases and 4 bases, in that order; junction bases with no gene match: 6. Germline V lookup: CDR1 LNHDA, CDR2 SQIVND (reference sequence). The CDR3 length is 17 residues.

The V and J genes are TRBV19 and TRBJ1-5; D remains ambiguous. The CDR3 length is 14 residues. Between the trimmed V and J ends, which lost 7 bases and 4 bases, there was a span of 14 bases. Germline assignment: CDR1 LNHDA and CDR2 SQIVND (reference sequence). This CDR3 is CASNGGRENQPQHF. In DNA, the CDR3 is TGTGCCAGTAACGGAGGGAGGGAGAATCAGCCCCAGCATTTT.

This chain uses TRBV6-5 with TRBJ1-2; TRBD1 aligns across 7 bases. The CDR3 contains 14 residues. Trimming took 4 bases from V and 0 from J; bases not matched to a gene: 2. Germline V gives CDR1 MNHEY, CDR2 SVGAGI. CDR3 residues: CASSSGTANYGYTF. CDR3 in DNA: TGTGCCAGCAGTTCTGGGACAGCTAACTATGGCTACACCTTC.

CDR3 coding DNA: TGTGCCAGCAGTGAACCGGGACAGGGCCTCGAAAAACTGTTTTTT. Amino acids: CASSEPGQGLEKLFF. V usage is TRBV25-1 and J usage is TRBJ1-4; 9 bases are a match to TRBD1. The CDR3 loop spans 15 amino acids. V shed 2 bases and J 8 bases; nucleotides not matched to a gene: 6. Looked up from germline, CDR1 is MGHDK and CDR2 is SYGVNS.

The chain employs TRBV5-4 and TRBJ1-1; 8 nucleotides line up with TRBD1. The CDR3 extends over 17 amino acids. Germline values: CDR1 SGHNT, CDR2 YYREEE (reference sequence). With V trimmed by 5 bases and J by 4 bases, 16 bases remained unmatched. The DNA of the CDR3 is TGTGCCAGCAGTATACCCTTAACAGGGGGAATACGCACTGAAGCTTTCTTT. It translates to CASSIPLTGGIRTEAFF.

This clone has a handful of counts. This chain uses TRBV6-1 with TRBJ1-3; 9 positions match TRBD1. This CDR3 region has 20 residues. Trimming took 3 bases from V and 2 from J; bases not matched to a gene: 17. Germline-derived CDR1 and CDR2 are MNHNS and SASEGT. The CDR3 protein is CASSEAGQGFGAFTGNTIYF. Written as DNA, the CDR3 is TGTGCCAGCAGTGAGGCGGGACAGGGATTTGGGGCGTTTACTGGAAACACCATATATTTT.

The V call is TRBV28, the J call TRBJ1-5, with TRBD1 matching over 8 bases. J was trimmed by 0 bases and V by 6 bases; bases with no gene match: 13. CDR3 length: 18 amino acids. Germline V lookup: CDR1 MDHEN, CDR2 SYDVKM. The CDR3 sequence is CASRGSGTGLLSNQPQHF. The CDR3 DNA reads as TGTGCCAGCAGGGGGAGCGGGACAGGCCTCCTTAGCAATCAGCCCCAGCATTTT.

The rearrangement links TRBV6-6 to TRBJ2-3; 9 bases are shared with TRBD2. Germline CDR1 MNHNY, CDR2 SVGAGI (reference sequence). This CDR3 is built from 14 residues. Trimming at V came to 6 bases and at J to 11 bases, leaving 12 bases not matched to a gene. The CDR3 sequence is CASRPSSGDTVQYF. CDR3 DNA: TGTGCCAGCAGGCCTTCTAGCGGGGACACTGTGCAGTATTTT.

This CDR3 reads CATSDSGTGGREKLFF. The CDR3 coding sequence is TGTGCCACCAGTGATTCAGGGACAGGGGGTAGGGAAAAACTGTTTTTT. The V call is TRBV24-1, the J call TRBJ1-4; 11 bases match TRBD1. This CDR3 region has 16 residues. The V gene's germline CDR1 is KGHDR and CDR2 SFDVKD. V was clipped by 2 bases and J by 8 bases; unmatched bases: 6.

V is TRBV2 and J is TRBJ1-2; the D gene is possibly TRBD1 (5 bases). CDR1 is SNHLY, CDR2 FYNNEI, per germline. V dropped 7 bases and J dropped 0 bases, with 15 bases sitting between them. The length of the CDR3 is 15 residues. The CDR3 DNA reads TGTGCCAGCACCGAAAGACAGATAACTAACTATGGCTACACCTTC. Translating gives CASTERQITNYGYTF.

The chain joins TRBV6-5 to TRBJ2-5, with 9 bases matching TRBD1. CDR1 and CDR2 from the germline V gene are MNHEY and SVGAGI. With 8 bases clipped from V and 5 bases from J, the junction kept 9 bases outside the gene matches. This CDR3 comprises 14 residues. The CDR3: CASSGTGFGETQYF. The CDR3 DNA sequence: TGTGCCAGCTCCGGGACAGGGTTTGGGGAGACCCAGTACTTC.

V gene TRBV6-5 combines with J gene TRBJ1-3; maybe TRBD1 (6 bases). Germline V gene sequence: CDR1 MNHEY, CDR2 SVGAGI. The germline V and J ends were trimmed by 5 bases and 0 bases, with 11 bases remaining between them. This CDR3 comprises 15 residues. The CDR3, as DNA: TGTGCCAGCAGTCTTACAGGGACCTCTGGAAACACCATATATTTT. Translation gives CASSLTGTSGNTIYF.

This chain links TRBV2 with TRBJ2-2; 8 positions match TRBD1. Germline CDR1 and CDR2: SNHLY and FYNNEI. The J segment lost 5 bases and the V segment lost 6 bases, leaving 8 bases of the junction unmatched. The CDR3 extends over 15 amino acids. In nucleotides, the CDR3 is TGTGCCAGCAGGGAGACAGGGGCAGGAACCGGGGAGCTGTTTTTT. Translating gives CASRETGAGTGELFF.

CDR3 nucleotide sequence: TGCGCCAGCCGGGAGGAGGAGGGCACCTACGAGCAGTACTTC. Amino acids: CASREEEGTYEQYF. The chain uses TRBV4-1 and TRBJ2-7; 7 bases are a match to TRBD2. In germline, CDR1 is MGHRA, CDR2 YSYEKL. The CDR3 runs to 14 residues. Trimming removed 8 bases from V and 2 bases from J; junction bases left unmatched: 9.

This clone was detected only a few times. Other DNA sequences in this sample translate to the same CDR3. V and J are TRBV27 and TRBJ2-1, with D possibly being TRBD2 (6 bases). The CDR3 has 15 residues. With 3 bases removed from V and 3 bases from J, the gap between germline ends came to 12 bases. Germline assignment: CDR1 MNHEY and CDR2 SMNVEV (reference sequence). DNA of the CDR3: TGTGCCAGCAGTTTCCGGGCGGGGAACTACAATGAGCAGTTCTTC. It translates to CASSFRAGNYNEQFF.

The chain joins TRBV9 to TRBJ1-6; D is possibly TRBD1 (6 bases). Trimming took off 2 bases at V and 10 bases at J, with 16 bases between the two ends. CDR1 is SGDLS and CDR2 is YYNGEE in the germline V gene. This CDR3 region has 15 residues. CDR3 in DNA: TGTGCCAGCAGCGTGACTACAGGGAGGGAATCACCCCTCCACTTT. Translating gives CASSVTTGRESPLHF.

The chain couples TRBV28 to TRBJ1-2; no reliable D call. V was cut by 2 bases and J by 6 bases, with 13 bases left in between. Per the germline V gene, CDR1 is MDHEN and CDR2 is SYDVKM. The CDR3 covers 14 residues. The CDR3: CASSLSYRPNGYTF. CDR3 nucleotides: TGTGCCAGCAGTTTAAGTTACAGACCAAATGGCTACACCTTC.

V usage is TRBV21-1 and J usage is TRBJ2-5; TRBD2 is the table's D call and was not checked against the DNA. TRBV21-1 is described as a pseudogene. The CDR3 contains 13 residues. The CDR3 DNA sequence: TGTGCCAGCAGCAAAGATAGAAGAGAGACCCAGTACTTC. Its protein is CASSKDRRETQYF.

The chain links TRBV19 to TRBJ2-7, with 10 bases fitting TRBD2. The V segment lost 8 bases and the J segment 3 bases; nucleotides outside the gene matches: 10. Germline-derived CDR1 and CDR2 are LNHDA and SQIVND (reference sequence). The length of the CDR3 is 15 residues. CDR3 nucleotide sequence: TGTGCCAGTTCAACCGGGACTAGCGCATACTACGAGCAGTACTTC. Protein product: CASSTGTSAYYEQYF.

The rearrangement links TRBV7-8 to TRBJ1-1; D may be TRBD1 (5 bases). Germline loops: CDR1 SGHVS, CDR2 FQNEAQ. The CDR3 is 15 residues long. With 4 bases removed from V and 4 bases from J, the gap between germline ends came to 16 bases. In DNA form, the CDR3 reads TGTGCCAGCAGCTCCCAATGGGGGGTCGGCACTGAAGCTTTCTTT. It codes for CASSSQWGVGTEAFF.

In its sample, this clone was seen a few times. The V and J genes are TRBV11-2 and TRBJ2-7; possibly TRBD2 for D (6 bases). Germline V gene sequence: CDR1 SGHAT, CDR2 FQNNGV. V shed 5 bases and J shed 3 bases, with 17 bases lying between them. CDR3 length equals 15 residues. The CDR3 loop reads CASSPGSQRGYEQYF. DNA of the CDR3: TGTGCCAGCAGCCCCGGGAGCCAAAGGGGCTACGAGCAGTACTTC.

V and J are TRBV5-1 and TRBJ2-1; possible D gene TRBD2, 6 bases. Trimming took 1 base from V and 0 from J, leaving 11 bases between them. CDR3 size: 16 residues. The germline V gene encodes CDR1 SGHRS and CDR2 YFSETQ. The CDR3 DNA reads as TGCGCCAGCAGCTTGAACGGGGGATACTCCTACAATGAGCAGTTCTTC. It encodes CASSLNGGYSYNEQFF.

The rearrangement links TRBV2 to TRBJ1-6; 10 nucleotides line up with TRBD1. The germline V gene has CDR1 SNHLY and CDR2 FYNNEI. V lost 5 bases to trimming and J lost 2 bases; unmatched junction nucleotides: 6. This CDR3 has 17 residues. The CDR3 DNA sequence: TGTGCCAGCAGTACTTGGGGGACAGGGGCCTATAATTCACCCCTCCACTTT. This codes for CASSTWGTGAYNSPLHF.

The chain joins TRBV24-1 to TRBJ2-2; TRBD1 aligns across 10 bases. Unmatched junction bases numbered 7, after V lost 8 bases and J lost 5 bases. CDR1 and CDR2 (germline): KGHDR, SFDVKD. There are 15 residues in the CDR3. The DNA for the CDR3 is TGTGCCACCACGGGACAGGGGTCTGGGACCGGGGAGCTGTTTTTT. Protein: CATTGQGSGTGELFF.

This chain uses TRBV3-1 (or the pseudogene TRBV3-2) with TRBJ2-6, with TRBD1 as a possible D gene (5 bases). Per germline, CDR1 LGHDT and CDR2 YNNKEL (reference sequence). CDR3 length: 14 residues. V was trimmed by 4 bases and J by 4 bases, leaving 8 bases between them. The DNA for the CDR3 is TGTGCCAGCAGCCTCAGGGTCGGGGCCAACGTCCTGACTTTC. Its translation is CASSLRVGANVLTF.

J is TRBJ2-3 and V is TRBV9; 7 nucleotides agree with TRBD2. CDR1 and CDR2 from the germline V gene are SGDLS and YYNGEE. The CDR3 is 15 amino acids. Unmatched junction bases numbered 9, after V lost 3 bases and J lost 5 bases. The CDR3 here is CASSATPGGEDTQYF. The DNA for the CDR3 is TGTGCCAGCAGCGCAACCCCGGGGGGTGAAGATACGCAGTATTTT.

This clone has only one observation. The V call is TRBV5-4, the J call TRBJ2-3; the match to TRBD1 covers 9 bases. V dropped 4 bases and J dropped 5; count of bases not matched to a gene: 5. The CDR3 totals 14 residues. CDR1 is SGHNT and CDR2 is YYREEE in the germline V gene (reference sequence). This chain's CDR3 is CASSEDRGGDTQYF. The CDR3 nucleotides read TGTGCCAGCAGCGAGGACAGGGGTGGAGATACGCAGTATTTT.

This chain uses TRBV19 with TRBJ2-5; 10 bases are a match to TRBD2. Germline-derived CDR1 and CDR2 are LNHDA and SQIVND (reference sequence). After removal of 9 bases from V and 4 bases from J, the junction contained 8 bases not matched to a gene. The CDR3 length is 14 residues. The CDR3 spells CARARGLAVETQYF. DNA of the CDR3: TGTGCCAGGGCCCGTGGACTAGCGGTAGAGACCCAGTACTTC.

In DNA, the CDR3 is TGTGCCAGCAGTGAAATAAGGATCCTAAGGGGTATGAATGAGCAGTTCTTC. Its translation is CASSEIRILRGMNEQFF. The chain is built from TRBV2 and TRBJ2-1; D is perhaps TRBD1 (5 bases). The CDR3 extends over 17 amino acids. Germline V CDR1 and CDR2: SNHLY, FYNNEI. The V end was cut by 2 bases, the J end by 7 bases, with 21 bases between.

This clone showed up just a few times. The CDR3 loop is CASGLRTSGPHNEQFF. In DNA form, the CDR3 reads TGTGCTAGTGGTTTGAGGACTAGCGGGCCACACAATGAGCAGTTCTTC. The genes are TRBV12-5 and TRBJ2-1, with TRBD2 matching 11 bases. V dropped 2 bases and J dropped 5; count of bases not matched to a gene: 5. CDR1 and CDR2 (germline): LGHNT, FRNRAP. The CDR3 runs 16 residues.